The clone carrying this T cell receptor beta chain was seen a few times. These data are taken from a study of blood T cell repertoires in COVID-19. Whole-study context: The origin of the acute and convalescent COVID-19 samples was the United States, Italy and Spain. Sources were T cells, B-cell-depleted T cells, or PBMCs; the material itself was cDNA or gDNA.

How the authors handled the data: Estimated nucleated cell counts came from reference gene primer amplification. Profiled with immunoSEQ multiplex PCR; TCRdb holds only in-frame clones, not every one. From that table come the V and J calls and clone size; the DNA was used to work out D and trimming. The data show about 26,000 clones, with roughly 85% seen just once and about 32% held by the top ten. The source of this sequence is a human donor in a cohort sampled during active COVID-19. Sequenced sample: peripheral blood.

The CDR3 DNA follows: TGTGCCAGCAGGGACGGGGTCAGAAACTCACCCCTCCACTTT. It yields the protein CASRDGVRNSPLHF. The chain couples TRBV2 to TRBJ1-6; D not certain. The CDR3 runs 14 residues. V lost 6 bases and J 10 bases, leaving 16 bases between the germline ends. CDR1 SNHLY and CDR2 FYNNEI come from the germline V gene.